Given below is one T cell receptor (beta chain) in context. The antigen is not known. Germline trimming cut 2 bases from V and 1 base from J; bases unmatched to any gene: 1. Looked up from germline, CDR1 is MNHEY and CDR2 is SVGAGI. The CDR3 consists of 14 residues. The sample is drawn from a study of shared clonotypes between healthy human individuals. Study-wide results and limits: Donor scarcity curtailed the genetic and exposure-history diversity represented herein. Estimated richness was generally greater in naive than memory subsets. Roughly 5% of naive CD4 clonotypes were common to several donors.

Sequencing used immunoSEQ multiplex PCR; TCRdb keeps in-frame clones, though not all of them. Of 500,000 to 550,000 clones listed, more than 95% are singletons. This TCR was sampled from a woman between 25 and 40 years old in good health. The V gene is TRBV6-5, the J gene TRBJ2-7; 8 nucleotides align to TRBD1. Sample: naive CD4+ T cells sorted from blood. Subset indicated: CD45RA+ positively selected. The CDR3 region is CASSYGDRSYEQYF. The CDR3 DNA reads as TGTGCCAGCAGTTACGGGGACAGGTCCTACGAGCAGTACTTC.